This entry describes one TCR beta chain. The sample originates from a study of blood T cell repertoires in COVID-19. Turning to the study itself: From the United States, Italy and Spain came samples of acute and convalescent COVID-19. Nucleic acid was either cDNA or gDNA, and it came from T cells, B-cell-depleted T cells, or PBMCs.

CDR1 is SGHRS and CDR2 is YFSETQ in the germline V gene. This CDR3 is built from 14 residues. Trimming pared 5 bases from V and 4 bases from J, leaving 15 bases between. Source study methods: Amplification of reference gene primers was used by the study to estimate nucleated cell counts. Sequencing was performed with immunoSEQ multiplex PCR; in TCRdb, only in-frame clones are kept and a portion is missing. That table furnishes V, J and clone size, whereas the DNA furnished D and trimming. The data show tens of thousands of clones, roughly nine tenths seen once. Sequences were obtained from peripheral blood. This receptor was obtained from a woman in her forties or fifties with active COVID-19. V usage is TRBV5-1 and J usage is TRBJ1-1; D perhaps matches TRBD1 (5 bases). The CDR3: CASRIQGISTEAFF. CDR3 sequence (DNA): TGCGCCAGCAGAATTCAGGGAATAAGCACTGAAGCTTTCTTT.